The rows below give T cell receptor beta chains drawn from one sample of a study of graft-versus-host responses after intestinal transplantation. The antigens for these receptors are not known. TCRdb keeps only in-frame clones here, not all; method: immunoSEQ multiplex PCR. The sample includes 39,000 or so clones, roughly 92% of them seen just once. Source: unstimulated CD8+ T cells sorted from spleen or lymph node cells, taken before transplant. These receptors all stem from a human donor who was the organ donor for an intestinal transplant. CDR3s include the opening cysteine and the closing phenylalanine or tryptophan. The order of the fields is V gene, J gene, clone size, D gene, CDR3 protein. The D gene is left open where the match is weak. Clone size is shown for a subset of rows, as once, few, many or a class of expanded clone.

TRBV7-5	TRBJ2-7	.	.	CARSLNSLNEQYF
TRBV27	TRBJ2-1	.	.	CASSLRWPLVNEQFF
TRBV29-1	TRBJ1-5	.	TRBD1	CSVSTGGHQPQHF
TRBV27	TRBJ2-7	.	.	CASSLGSIEYYEQYF
TRBV4-1	TRBJ2-4	.	.	CASSQVQGDIQYF
TRBV4-2	TRBJ2-1	.	.	CASSQEAVSSYNEQFF
TRBV5-1	TRBJ1-5	.	TRBD1	CASSLIPGGDQPQHF
TRBV27	TRBJ2-1	.	.	CASSLSTVFLNNEQFF
TRBV5-8	TRBJ1-5	.	TRBD1	CASSQRQGYSNQPQHF
TRBV11-3	TRBJ2-1	.	TRBD2	CASSLETSGYNEQFF
TRBV27	TRBJ2-3	.	.	CASGETDWLSTDTQYF
TRBV7-3	TRBJ2-1	once	TRBD2	CASSLTGLANNEQFF
TRBV4-3	TRBJ1-2	.	.	CASSQDGPLVGGYTF
TRBV9	TRBJ2-1	.	.	CASSPAGRSSYNEQFF
TRBV7-9	TRBJ2-7	.	.	CASSSNRGRYEQYF
TRBV27	TRBJ2-1	.	.	CASSLFFGQPSYNEQFF
TRBV28	TRBJ1-6	.	TRBD1	CASSLVPGQGDPPLHF
TRBV28	TRBJ2-3	.	TRBD2	CASSLNREVTDTQYF
TRBV28	.	once	TRBD2	CASRPTGTSGFHEQYF
TRBV28	TRBJ2-1	.	.	CASSLRGSSLASSYNEQFF
TRBV2	TRBJ2-1	.	TRBD2	CASSEWTSGDNEQFF
TRBV19	TRBJ1-1	.	.	CASRYLSTEAFF
TRBV27	TRBJ2-7	.	TRBD1	CASSIRQGGSYEQYF
TRBV28	TRBJ1-1	.	TRBD1	CASAGPDRGTEAFF
TRBV19	TRBJ2-7	.	TRBD2	CASSPVPGGADEQYF
TRBV5-1	TRBJ2-5	once	.	CASSFPEGAGETQYF
TRBV7-9	TRBJ2-1	.	TRBD2	CASSPELTSGTYNEQFF
TRBV9	TRBJ2-7	.	.	CASSVAPRTVQYF
TRBV7-7	TRBJ2-5	.	TRBD2	CASSPSSGIQETQYF
TRBV9	TRBJ2-2	.	TRBD2	CASSPDAGGVRTGELFF
TRBV4-3	TRBJ2-7	.	.	CASSQDRTNYEQYF
TRBV5-1	TRBJ2-1	.	.	CASSYSPRSGNEQFF
TRBV4-1	TRBJ2-7	once	TRBD2	CASSQASGAYEQYF
TRBV9	TRBJ2-7	.	.	CASSEGAGSLYEQYF
TRBV4-3	TRBJ1-4	.	TRBD1	CASSQERGPANEKLFF
TRBV6-1	TRBJ1-1	.	.	CASSVVGNTEAFF
TRBV6-1	TRBJ2-7	.	TRBD1	CATRPLTGGQVQYF
TRBV28	TRBJ2-2	once	.	CASSLSVGGGELFF
TRBV19	TRBJ1-2	.	.	CASSIPGISYGYTF
TRBV15	TRBJ2-1	.	TRBD2	CATRMGLAGGEQFF
TRBV5-1	TRBJ2-7	.	.	CASSQGYEQYF
TRBV19	TRBJ2-7	.	TRBD2	CASSMTSGRFYEQYF
TRBV19	TRBJ2-1	.	.	CASSSPGTLSYNEQFF
TRBV4-3	TRBJ2-7	.	TRBD2	CASSQEGGGRHLRYF
TRBV4-2	TRBJ1-5	.	.	CASSQDWGSNQPQHF
TRBV14	TRBJ2-7	.	TRBD2	CASSQSGSGYEQYF
TRBV5-1	TRBJ1-5	once	.	CASSLVGNQPQHF
TRBV27	TRBJ2-1	.	TRBD2	CASSLGLAGYNEQFF
TRBV4-3	TRBJ2-1	once	.	CASSPAGSYNEQFF
TRBV28	.	.	TRBD2	CASSLGPGGSLYEQYF
TRBV5-6	TRBJ2-2	.	.	CASSLGGTGELFF
TRBV4-2	TRBJ1-2	.	.	CASSQAVPMLTVTPLYGYTF
TRBV4-1	TRBJ2-7	.	.	CASSQVENEQYF
TRBV7-9	TRBJ1-2	.	.	CASSQGSTANYGYTF
TRBV27	TRBJ2-1	.	.	CASSHDAGNEQFF
TRBV6-1	TRBJ2-4	.	.	CASSEALWSPPTKNIQYF
TRBV29-1	TRBJ2-2	.	TRBD2	CSVTYRGLANTGELFF
TRBV29-1	TRBJ2-1	.	TRBD2	CSVVGGEGLGDEQFF